Listed here are 16 T cell receptor beta chains from one sample, sequenced in a study of T-cell reconstitution after alpha-beta-depleted transplantation in children. The authors prepared the TCRbeta library with unique molecular identifiers. TCRdb called the PCR reads again in MiXCR, with one record for every CDR3 protein. The table shows about 210,000 distinct CDR3 sequences, with approximately 15% occurring only once. Source: PBMCs, mostly from graft donor cells, taken 360 days after TCRalphabeta/CD19-depleted stem cell transplant. These TCRs come from a male patient aged 2 to 10 who had a stem cell transplant for acute lymphoblastic leukemia, so the T cells may come from the graft donor.

The table lists this clonotype with a few counts. The chain is built from TRBV19 and TRBJ2-7; 8 nucleotides match TRBD2. CDR1 is LNHDA, CDR2 SQIVND, per germline (reference sequence). The trim removed 4 bases at V and 3 bases at J, leaving 8 bases unmatched. This CDR3 region has 15 residues. CDR3 DNA sequence: TGTGCCAGTAGTACAATCCTAGCGGGCCACTACGAGCAGTACTTC. It yields the protein CASSTILAGHYEQYF.

This clonotype has only a few counts. The rearrangement joins TRBV29-1 to TRBJ2-7, with D uncertain. V shed 5 bases and J shed 0 bases, with 20 bases lying between them. CDR1 SQVTM and CDR2 ANQGSEA come from the germline V gene. The CDR3 is 16 residues long. CDR3 sequence: CSVIGSAAGRSYEQYF. The CDR3 nucleotides read TGCAGCGTTATAGGTTCGGCAGCTGGCCGCTCCTACGAGCAGTACTTC.

The rearrangement joins TRBV6-2 or TRBV6-3 to TRBJ2-7; TRBD1 matches at 7 bases. The V segment lost 11 bases and the J segment 3 bases; nucleotides outside the gene matches: 10. Germline loops: CDR1 MNHEY, CDR2 SVGEGT. The CDR3 contains 13 residues. For the CDR3, the DNA is TGTGCCCCAATCCGGGACAGCTGCTACGAGCAGTACTTC. Encoded protein: CAPIRDSCYEQYF.

The V gene is TRBV20-1, the J gene TRBJ2-1; TRBD2 agrees at 9 bases. Looked up from germline, CDR1 is DFQATT and CDR2 is SNEGSKA (reference sequence). This CDR3 is 15 amino acids long. Trimming took 4 bases from V and 7 from J; bases not matched to a gene: 11. CDR3 sequence: CSATTFQRGVNEQFF. In DNA form, the CDR3 reads TGCAGTGCTACCACCTTCCAGCGGGGGGTTAATGAGCAGTTCTTC.

V and J are TRBV4-3 and TRBJ2-2, with D uncertain. The V end was cut by 0 bases, the J end by 1 base, with 9 bases between. CDR3 length equals 16 residues. Germline CDR1 LGHNA, CDR2 YSLEER. CDR3 residues: CASSQDKGLNTGELFF. CDR3 DNA: TGCGCCAGCAGCCAAGACAAGGGATTGAACACCGGGGAGCTGTTTTTT.

This clonotype was observed many times. The V call is TRBV5-6, the J call TRBJ2-1; 9 bases fit TRBD1. With 1 base clipped from V and 5 bases from J, the junction kept 4 bases outside the gene matches. The CDR3 length is 15 residues. The germline gives CDR1 SGHDT, CDR2 YYEEEE. The CDR3 DNA reads as TGTGCCAGCAGCTTGAGCGGGACAGGGCACAATGAGCAGTTCTTC. Protein: CASSLSGTGHNEQFF.

This CDR3 is CSARDITGGARTDTQYF. The CDR3 DNA reads TGCAGTGCTAGAGATATTACCGGGGGCGCGCGCACAGATACGCAGTATTTT. The rearrangement joins TRBV20-1 to TRBJ2-3; D tentatively reads TRBD1 or TRBD2 (6 bases each). Between the trimmed V and J ends, which lost 0 bases and 1 base, there was a span of 17 bases. The germline CDR1 and CDR2 sequences are DFQATT and SNEGSKA (reference sequence). CDR3 length equals 17 residues.

The chain carries TRBV11-2 and TRBJ1-6; D not certain. The CDR3 has 18 amino acids. V lost 2 bases and J 0 bases, leaving 14 bases between the germline ends. Germline V gene data show CDR1 as SGHAT and CDR2 as FQNNGV. DNA of the CDR3: TGTGCCAGCAGCTTAAGGGCTTCCTCGAGCTCCTATAATTCACCCCTCCACTTT. It specifies CASSLRASSSSYNSPLHF.

V is TRBV27 and J is TRBJ2-1, with D perhaps matching TRBD1 or TRBD2 (6 bases each). V was cut by 6 bases and J by 3 bases, with 12 bases left in between. The CDR3 has 14 amino acids. Per the germline V gene, CDR1 is MNHEY and CDR2 is SMNVEV (reference sequence). The CDR3, as DNA: TGTGCCAGCAGAAATAGGGGGGTCTACAATGAGCAGTTCTTC. Protein sequence: CASRNRGVYNEQFF.

The V and J genes are TRBV15 and TRBJ2-7; TRBD1 matches at 9 bases. CDR1 is LNHNV, CDR2 YYDKDF, per germline (reference sequence). The CDR3 is 14 amino acids. With V trimmed by 6 bases and J by 2 bases, 5 bases remained unmatched. The CDR3 DNA follows: TGTGCCACCAGTAGGGACAGGGTGACCTACGAGCAGTACTTC. Its protein is CATSRDRVTYEQYF.

There are a few counts of this clonotype. The chain recombines TRBV7-2 with TRBJ2-5, with 9 bases identical to TRBD2. In germline, CDR1 is SGHTA, CDR2 FQGNSA. The CDR3 is made up of 19 amino acids. J gave up 2 bases and V 3 bases, and 16 bases lay outside the gene matches. DNA of the CDR3: TGTGCCAGCAGCTTCGCGCGCACTAGCGGGCTCGAGATTCAAGAGACCCAGTACTTC. Translated: CASSFARTSGLEIQETQYF.

This clonotype was seen more than once but under ten times. This chain joins TRBV27 and TRBJ2-1; 9 bases are shared with TRBD1. The CDR3 totals 13 residues. J lost 6 bases, V lost 9 bases, and 6 bases had no gene match. Germline values: CDR1 MNHEY, CDR2 SMNVEV (reference sequence). CDR3 nucleotide sequence: TGTGCCAGTGGGACAGGGCAAGGCAATGAGCAGTTCTTC. It translates to CASGTGQGNEQFF.

The chain uses TRBV20-1 and TRBJ1-5; tentative D call: TRBD1 (5 bases). The germline CDR1 and CDR2 sequences are DFQATT and SNEGSKA (reference sequence). V was cut by 4 bases and J by 4 bases, with 11 bases left in between. CDR3 length: 13 amino acids. CDR3 in amino acids: CSAIHGTNQPQHF. The CDR3, as DNA: TGCAGTGCTATCCACGGGACTAATCAGCCCCAGCATTTT.

This clonotype has a handful of counts. The rearrangement links TRBV20-1 to TRBJ1-1; possible D gene TRBD1, 5 bases. This CDR3 is built from 16 residues. From germline, CDR1 is DFQATT and CDR2 SNEGSKA (reference sequence). V was cut by 0 bases and J by 4 bases, with 18 bases left in between. CDR3: CSARDTVEGVGTEAFF. CDR3 coding DNA: TGCAGTGCTAGAGATACGGTGGAAGGGGTTGGCACTGAAGCTTTCTTT.

CDR3 region: CSGHDLNTEAFF. CDR3 DNA: TGCAGCGGACACGACCTAAACACTGAAGCTTTCTTT. V usage is TRBV29-1 and J usage is TRBJ1-1; D remains ambiguous. This CDR3 is built from 12 residues. CDR1 is SQVTM, CDR2 ANQGSEA, per germline. Trimming left V 7 bases short and J 2 bases short, with 11 bases between.

This clonotype was seen more than once but under ten times. The chain carries TRBV20-1 and TRBJ2-1; possible D gene TRBD2, 6 bases. This CDR3 contains 17 residues. CDR1 DFQATT and CDR2 SNEGSKA come from the germline V gene (reference sequence). Trimming left V 6 bases short and J 9 bases short, with 30 bases between. The CDR3 DNA reads as TGCAGTGCCTTGGATTTACCTTGGACTCCTCGGGGGACTGAGCAGTTCTTC. Encoded protein: CSALDLPWTPRGTEQFF.